Following are 30 T cell receptor beta chains from one sample sequenced in a study of siplizumab effects on memory and regulatory T cells. Clones were sequenced by immunoSEQ multiplex PCR, and TCRdb holds only the in-frame ones, with some missing. This table holds approximately 100,000 clones, about nine tenths found once. Input material: CD4+ T cells sorted from blood. Receptor source: a human donor in good health. Some clones in this sample may be carry-over from other donors' samples.

V usage is TRBV7-9 and J usage is TRBJ1-1, with D unresolved. In germline, CDR1 is SEHNR, CDR2 FQNEAQ (reference sequence). Trimming left V 5 bases short and J 0 bases short, with 13 bases between. The CDR3 runs 15 residues. The CDR3 DNA sequence: TGTGCCAGCAGCCCCCTCCTGGGAGTGAACACTGAAGCTTTCTTT. Translation: CASSPLLGVNTEAFF.

V is TRBV5-4 and J is TRBJ2-5, with 12 positions matching TRBD2. In germline, CDR1 is SGHNT, CDR2 YYREEE (reference sequence). This CDR3 region has 16 residues. V dropped 0 bases and J dropped 1; count of bases not matched to a gene: 1. This chain's CDR3 is CASSLGTSGIQETQYF. CDR3 DNA: TGTGCCAGCAGCTTGGGGACTAGCGGGATCCAAGAGACCCAGTACTTC.

The rearrangement joins TRBV19 to TRBJ2-7; TRBD1 matches 9 bases. Germline CDR1 is LNHDA and CDR2 is SQIVND (reference sequence). The CDR3 contains 15 residues. V shed 4 bases and J 4 bases; nucleotides not matched to a gene: 8. The CDR3 here is CASSTGQGRSYEQYF. Here the CDR3 DNA reads TGTGCCAGTAGTACAGGACAGGGGCGTAGTTACGAGCAGTACTTC.

The chain carries TRBV6-5 and TRBJ1-2, with a weak D call TRBD1 (5 bases). Germline assignment: CDR1 MNHEY and CDR2 SVGAGI. This CDR3 spans 14 amino acids. V was shortened by 6 bases and J by 2 bases, with 13 bases between the two germline ends. The CDR3 sequence is CASSSLGENYGYTF. CDR3 in DNA: TGTGCCAGCAGCTCCCTAGGGGAAAACTATGGCTACACCTTC.

CDR3 region: CASIYPLPPGPKGETQYF. CDR3 DNA: TGTGCCAGCATTTACCCCCTCCCCCCGGGACCCAAGGGAGAGACCCAGTACTTC. This rearrangement joins TRBV27 to TRBJ2-5; perhaps D is TRBD1 or TRBD2 (5 bases each). This CDR3 region has 18 residues. The V gene's germline CDR1 is MNHEY and CDR2 SMNVEV (reference sequence). V shed 7 bases and J shed 4 bases, with 28 bases lying between them.

The DNA of the CDR3 is TGTGCCAGCAGTTTTAAGGCGACAAGTACGTACTTC. It codes for CASSFKATSTYF. The chain couples TRBV7-2 to TRBJ2-4, with no clear D. Germline CDR1 SGHTA, CDR2 FQGNSA. V lost 6 bases, J lost 15 bases, and 18 bases lay in between. The length of the CDR3 is 12 residues.

This CDR3 reads CAISESSVETQYF. Here the CDR3 DNA reads TGTGCCATCAGTGAGTCATCGGTGGAGACCCAGTACTTC. This chain connects TRBV10-3 to TRBJ2-5; D unclear. The germline V gene encodes CDR1 ENHRY and CDR2 SYGVKD. This CDR3 spans 13 amino acids. The V gene lost 0 bases and the J gene lost 5 bases, with 7 bases spanning the gap.

For this clone: This sample also contains other DNA sequences that code for the same CDR3. J is TRBJ2-1 and V is TRBV27; TRBD2 matches 12 bases. There are 15 residues in the CDR3. CDR1 and CDR2 from the germline V gene are MNHEY and SMNVEV (reference sequence). After removal of 2 bases from V and 5 bases from J, the junction contained 1 base not matched to a gene. The CDR3 here is CASSLRLAGDNEQFF. CDR3 sequence (DNA): TGTGCCAGCAGTTTAAGACTAGCGGGGGACAATGAGCAGTTCTTC.

This sequence joins TRBV18 and TRBJ2-7, with a weak D call TRBD1 (5 bases). The length of the CDR3 is 16 residues. The V gene's germline CDR1 is KGHSH and CDR2 LQKENI. V lost 3 bases, J lost 2 bases, and 17 bases lay in between. This chain's CDR3 is CASSPMGQPTAYEQYF. DNA for the CDR3: TGTGCCAGCTCACCTATGGGGCAGCCGACCGCCTACGAGCAGTACTTC.

This clone was seen only once. The V call is TRBV28, the J call TRBJ1-2; D uncertain. CDR1 is MDHEN, CDR2 SYDVKM, per germline. CDR3 size: 14 residues. Trimming removed 2 bases from V and 4 bases from J, with 11 bases in between. The CDR3 region has the DNA TGTGCCAGCAGTTTAAACAGCATATTCTATGGCTACACCTTC. Encoded protein: CASSLNSIFYGYTF.

The chain employs TRBV29-1 and TRBJ2-5, with a weak D call TRBD2 (6 bases). Germline CDR1 reads SQVTM; CDR2 reads ANQGSEA. Deletions cut 6 bases from V and 5 bases from J, with 19 bases between. The CDR3 is 14 amino acids. CDR3 in DNA: TGCAGCGTCCCTTTGGCGGGAAATACGGAGACCCAGTACTTC. Translating gives CSVPLAGNTETQYF.

The V and J genes are TRBV6-1 and TRBJ1-5, with 9 bases lining up with TRBD1. V dropped 6 bases and J dropped 4; count of bases not matched to a gene: 4. The CDR3 spans 14 residues. CDR1 and CDR2 (germline): MNHNS, SASEGT. For the CDR3, the DNA is TGTGCCAGCAGGTTGGGACAGGGTAATCAGCCCCAGCATTTT. This codes for CASRLGQGNQPQHF.

CDR3 DNA sequence: TGTGCCAGTAGCGGAACGGGACACCCAATTGAAAAACTGTTTTTT. This gives the protein CASSGTGHPIEKLFF. J is TRBJ1-4 and V is TRBV19; D may be TRBD1 (6 bases). This CDR3 region has 15 residues. In germline, CDR1 is LNHDA, CDR2 SQIVND (reference sequence). Trimming removed 6 bases at V and 7 bases at J, with 18 bases between.

The chain combines TRBV18 with TRBJ2-5, with TRBD2 matching over 8 bases. The junction had 9 bases not matched to a gene; V was cut back by 2 bases and J by 4 bases. CDR1 and CDR2 (germline): KGHSH, LQKENI. This CDR3 is built from 16 residues. CDR3 nucleotide sequence: TGTGCCAGCTCACCAAGGGCCAGCGGGAGTGTAGAGACCCAGTACTTC. It specifies CASSPRASGSVETQYF.

CDR3 in amino acids: CASRESPGQGFYEQYF. As DNA, the CDR3 is TGTGCCAGTAGGGAGAGCCCGGGACAGGGGTTCTACGAGCAGTACTTC. This chain uses TRBV19 with TRBJ2-7; TRBD1 matches at 10 bases. Germline CDR1 LNHDA, CDR2 SQIVND (reference sequence). This CDR3 is 16 amino acids long. With V trimmed by 6 bases and J by 3 bases, 11 bases remained unmatched.

V is TRBV5-8 and J is TRBJ2-2; D is possibly TRBD2 (6 bases). Germline lookup yields CDR1 SGHTS and CDR2 YDEGEE. The CDR3 has 17 residues. Trimming left V 4 bases short and J 4 bases short, with 20 bases between. The CDR3 spells CASSPTSLQSSTGELFF. CDR3 DNA sequence: TGTGCCAGCAGCCCAACTAGCCTCCAGTCGTCCACCGGGGAGCTGTTTTTT.

Here the CDR3 DNA reads TGCGCCAGCAGCTTGAACCGACAGACTGGAAACACCATATATTTT. This gives the protein CASSLNRQTGNTIYF. The rearrangement uses TRBV5-1 and TRBJ1-3; TRBD1 might be the D (5 bases). Germline CDR1 SGHRS, CDR2 YFSETQ. The CDR3 is 15 amino acids. V was trimmed by 1 base and J by 2 bases, leaving 10 bases between them.

This chain uses TRBV7-9 with TRBJ1-4; D remains unclear. Germline CDR1 is SEHNR and CDR2 is FQNEAQ (reference sequence). The CDR3 runs to 14 residues. The V and J ends lost 4 bases and 1 base respectively, with 7 bases between them. CDR3 loop: CASSWRRTNEKLFF. DNA for the CDR3: TGTGCCAGCAGCTGGAGACGAACTAATGAAAAACTGTTTTTT.

The chain joins TRBV6-1 to TRBJ1-2; D ambiguous. V dropped 0 bases and J dropped 2 bases, with 4 bases sitting between them. The germline V gene has CDR1 MNHNS and CDR2 SASEGT. The CDR3 sequence is 13 residues long. CDR3 coding DNA: TGTGCCAGCAGTGAAGCAGGGAACTATGGCTACACCTTC. The encoded protein is CASSEAGNYGYTF.

The gene calls are TRBV19 and TRBJ2-7, with 14 bases identical to TRBD2. Germline trimming cut 5 bases from V and 5 bases from J; bases unmatched to any gene: 5. This CDR3 comprises 15 residues. CDR1 LNHDA and CDR2 SQIVND come from the germline V gene (reference sequence). In DNA, the CDR3 is TGTGCCAGTAGTGCAGGGACTAGCGGGAGCCACGAGCAGTACTTC. Protein product: CASSAGTSGSHEQYF.

The chain couples TRBV6-5 to TRBJ2-5, with unresolved D. Trimming left V 0 bases short and J 3 bases short, with 8 bases between. This CDR3 comprises 14 residues. CDR1 and CDR2 from the germline V gene are MNHEY and SVGAGI. The CDR3 protein is CASSYSNNEETQYF. CDR3 nucleotide sequence: TGTGCCAGCAGTTACTCTAACAATGAAGAGACCCAGTACTTC.

CDR3 sequence reads: CASSQLTGGSYNEQFF. CDR3 DNA sequence: TGTGCCAGCTCACAACTTACAGGGGGCTCCTACAATGAGCAGTTCTTC. The genes are TRBV18 and TRBJ2-1; 8 bases agree with TRBD1. The J segment lost 0 bases and the V segment lost 4 bases, leaving 5 bases of the junction unmatched. The CDR3 has 16 residues. Germline CDR1 is KGHSH and CDR2 is LQKENI.

This chain links TRBV27 with TRBJ2-5; weak D call: TRBD2 (6 bases). The CDR3 consists of 16 residues. V was clipped by 8 bases and J by 3 bases, with 22 bases between them. Germline V gene lookup returns CDR1 MNHEY and CDR2 SMNVEV (reference sequence). The CDR3 sequence: CASGKGGNMGEETQYF. CDR3 in DNA: TGTGCCAGCGGCAAGGGCGGGAACATGGGGGAAGAGACCCAGTACTTC.

The V gene is TRBV19, the J gene TRBJ1-1; 8 nucleotides agree with TRBD1. The CDR3 has 14 amino acids. Germline CDR1 LNHDA, CDR2 SQIVND (reference sequence). V shed 5 bases, J shed 6 bases, and the junction held 8 bases outside the gene matches. The CDR3 DNA reads as TGTGCCAGTAGTCCGACAGGGGTTTACTCTGAAGCTTTCTTT. Translation gives CASSPTGVYSEAFF.

The V gene is TRBV25-1, the J gene TRBJ2-2; TRBD1 matches 9 bases. The V gene's germline CDR1 is MGHDK and CDR2 SYGVNS. The CDR3 sequence is 16 residues long. The V segment lost 3 bases and the J segment 7 bases; nucleotides outside the gene matches: 9. CDR3 residues: CASSDRQGGSGGELFF. The CDR3 nucleotides are TGTGCCAGCAGTGATAGACAGGGGGGTTCGGGCGGGGAGCTGTTTTTT.

The J gene is TRBJ2-3, the V gene TRBV9; 9 positions agree with TRBD2. The CDR3 sequence is 16 residues long. Germline values: CDR1 SGDLS, CDR2 YYNGEE. V shed 4 bases, J shed 6 bases, and the junction held 12 bases outside the gene matches. CDR3 sequence (DNA): TGTGCCAGCAGCTTGCTAGCGGGACAAACCCCGGATACGCAGTATTTT. Its translation: CASSLLAGQTPDTQYF.

This chain links TRBV19 with TRBJ1-3; 7 bases match TRBD1. V lost 8 bases and J lost 3; bases outside the gene matches: 13. Germline V gene lookup returns CDR1 LNHDA and CDR2 SQIVND (reference sequence). There are 16 residues in the CDR3. The DNA of the CDR3 is TGTGCCAGTTCTCCTCTCACAGGGGTTGGTGGAAACACCATATATTTT. It is translated as CASSPLTGVGGNTIYF.

The chain couples TRBV5-1 to TRBJ2-7, with 13 positions matching TRBD2. V shed 3 bases and J 6 bases; nucleotides not matched to a gene: 3. Germline V gene data show CDR1 as SGHRS and CDR2 as YFSETQ. The CDR3 is made up of 14 amino acids. CDR3 loop: CASSSTSGRGEQYF. CDR3 nucleotides: TGCGCCAGCAGCTCAACTAGCGGGAGGGGCGAGCAGTACTTC.

The chain uses TRBV7-8 and TRBJ2-5, with D possibly TRBD2 on 6 matching bases. The length of the CDR3 is 14 residues. Trimming pared 5 bases from V and 5 bases from J, leaving 15 bases between. The germline V gene has CDR1 SGHVS and CDR2 FQNEAQ. The CDR3 here is CASSPLTRRETQYF. CDR3 sequence (DNA): TGTGCCAGCAGCCCCCTGACTAGAAGGGAGACCCAGTACTTC.

The V gene is TRBV2, the J gene TRBJ1-3, with a possible D match to TRBD1 (6 bases). Trimming took off 9 bases at V and 0 bases at J, with 9 bases between the two ends. Germline assignment: CDR1 SNHLY and CDR2 FYNNEI. The CDR3 has 13 residues. Here the CDR3 DNA reads TGTGCCAGACACAGGGACTCTGGAAACACCATATATTTT. Translating gives CARHRDSGNTIYF.